Sequencing of this T cell receptor (beta chain) was carried out in a study of blood T cell repertoires in COVID-19. Overall study context: T cells, B-cell-depleted T cells, or PBMCs supplied cDNA or gDNA.

What the recovered Cohort 3 donors had was two negative PCRs, clearance, or symptom resolution. Profiling relied on immunoSEQ multiplex PCR, and the TCRdb table lists in-frame clones only, not all of them. The sample lists about 310,000 clones, approximately 90% occurring once. The sequenced material came from PBMCs or T cells enriched from blood (not recorded which). This receptor was taken from a woman aged 40 to 49 who had recovered from COVID-19.

The CDR3 sequence: CASSLLATGELFF. The DNA of the CDR3 is TGTGCCAGCAGTTTATTGGCAACCGGGGAGCTGTTTTTT. The chain links TRBV27 to TRBJ2-2; D gene ambiguous. This CDR3 spans 13 amino acids. The ends were cut back, 1 base at V and 5 bases at J, with 5 bases in the middle. CDR1 and CDR2 from the germline V gene are MNHEY and SMNVEV (reference sequence).